This is a list of T cell receptor beta chains from one sample in a study of molecular identifiers for immune sequencing clone quantification. MiXCR was run by TCRdb on the PCR reads, yielding one entry per CDR3 protein. This table has hundreds of thousands of distinct CDR3 sequences, about 25% appearing once. Sequenced: naive CD8+ T cells from blood, with Jurkat cell RNA spiked in. The receptors were sampled from a human donor in good health. Some libraries in this study had Jurkat cell RNA spiked in. Both conserved end residues are part of each CDR3. Each record gives: D gene, clone size, J gene, V gene, CDR3 protein. A D gene is named only where the DNA matches it firmly. Only part of the rows carry a size: once, few, many, or a class if the clone is expanded.

d_call: TRBD2
clone_size: .
j_call: TRBJ2-7
v_call: TRBV20-1
cdr3_aa: CSAGRNYF

d_call: .
clone_size: few
j_call: TRBJ1-5
v_call: TRBV6-1
cdr3_aa: CASSEKDRITYSNQPQHF

d_call: .
clone_size: many
j_call: TRBJ2-5
v_call: TRBV5-1
cdr3_aa: CASSRWGDQETQYF

d_call: .
clone_size: .
j_call: TRBJ2-7
v_call: TRBV6-5
cdr3_aa: CASSYNSLEQYF

d_call: .
clone_size: many
j_call: TRBJ2-7
v_call: TRBV28
cdr3_aa: CASSFRGPVSYEQYF

d_call: .
clone_size: .
j_call: TRBJ2-7
v_call: TRBV4-1
cdr3_aa: CASSQDSIGTKAYEQYF

d_call: TRBD1
clone_size: few
j_call: TRBJ1-2
v_call: TRBV12-3/TRBV12-4
cdr3_aa: CASSETGAYGYTF

d_call: .
clone_size: many
j_call: TRBJ2-2
v_call: TRBV12-3/TRBV12-4
cdr3_aa: CASSPTDNGELFF

d_call: .
clone_size: many
j_call: TRBJ1-5
v_call: TRBV30
cdr3_aa: CAWSLEHRGSQPQHF

d_call: .
clone_size: many
j_call: TRBJ1-1
v_call: TRBV5-5
cdr3_aa: CASSTEYTEAFF

d_call: TRBD2
clone_size: .
j_call: TRBJ2-1
v_call: TRBV29-1
cdr3_aa: CGGGSGIRDEQFF

d_call: .
clone_size: many
j_call: TRBJ2-5
v_call: TRBV16
cdr3_aa: CASSQSVIQETQYF

d_call: .
clone_size: many
j_call: TRBJ1-5
v_call: TRBV15
cdr3_aa: CATSRDGTGNQPQHF